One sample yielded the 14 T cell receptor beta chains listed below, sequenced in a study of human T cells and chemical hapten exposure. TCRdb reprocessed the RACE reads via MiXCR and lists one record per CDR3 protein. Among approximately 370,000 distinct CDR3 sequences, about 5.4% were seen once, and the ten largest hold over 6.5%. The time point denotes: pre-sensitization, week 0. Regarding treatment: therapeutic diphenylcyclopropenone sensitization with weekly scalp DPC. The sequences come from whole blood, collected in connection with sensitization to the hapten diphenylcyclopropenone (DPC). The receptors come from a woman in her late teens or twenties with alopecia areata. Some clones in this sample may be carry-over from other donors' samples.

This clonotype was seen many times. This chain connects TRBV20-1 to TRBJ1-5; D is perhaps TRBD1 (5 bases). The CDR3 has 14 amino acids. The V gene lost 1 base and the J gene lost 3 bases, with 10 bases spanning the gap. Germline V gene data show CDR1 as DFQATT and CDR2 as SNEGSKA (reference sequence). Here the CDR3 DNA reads TGCAGTGCTAGAGCCGGGGCTTCCAATCAGCCCCAGCATTTT. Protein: CSARAGASNQPQHF.

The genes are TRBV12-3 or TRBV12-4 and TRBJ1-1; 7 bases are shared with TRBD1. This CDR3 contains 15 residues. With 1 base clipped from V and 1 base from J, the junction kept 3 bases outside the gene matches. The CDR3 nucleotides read TGTGCCAGCAGTTTAGACAGGGGTAGGAACACTGAAGCTTTCTTT. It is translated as CASSLDRGRNTEAFF.

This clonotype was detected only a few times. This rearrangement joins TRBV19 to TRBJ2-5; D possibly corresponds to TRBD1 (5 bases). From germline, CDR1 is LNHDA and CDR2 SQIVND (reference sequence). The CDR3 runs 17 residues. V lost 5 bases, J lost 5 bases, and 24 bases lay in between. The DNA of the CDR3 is TGTGCCAGTAGTTGGGGCGCAGGGTATAACGCCCGGGAGACCCAGTACTTC. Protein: CASSWGAGYNARETQYF.

The DNA for the CDR3 is TGTGCCAGCAGTTTCACCCTAGGGGCACAGCCCCAGCATTTT. Protein product: CASSFTLGAQPQHF. This sequence joins TRBV28 and TRBJ1-5; a possible D gene is TRBD1 (5 bases). The ends were cut back, 3 bases at V and 7 bases at J, with 13 bases in the middle. The germline CDR1 and CDR2 sequences are MDHEN and SYDVKM. This CDR3 comprises 14 residues.

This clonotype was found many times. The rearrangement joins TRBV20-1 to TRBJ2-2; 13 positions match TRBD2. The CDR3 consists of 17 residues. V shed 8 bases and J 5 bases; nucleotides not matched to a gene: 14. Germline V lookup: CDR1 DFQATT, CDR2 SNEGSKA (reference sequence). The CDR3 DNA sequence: TGCAGTATAACTGGGACTAGCGGGGAATCGAGGACCGGGGAGCTGTTTTTT. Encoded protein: CSITGTSGESRTGELFF.

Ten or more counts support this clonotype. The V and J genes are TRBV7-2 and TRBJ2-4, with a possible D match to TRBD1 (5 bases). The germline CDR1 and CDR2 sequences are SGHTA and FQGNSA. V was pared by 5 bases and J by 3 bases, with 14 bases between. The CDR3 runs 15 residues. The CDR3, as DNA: TGTGCCAGCAGCCCTCAAATACAGGTCAAAAACATTCAGTACTTC. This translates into CASSPQIQVKNIQYF. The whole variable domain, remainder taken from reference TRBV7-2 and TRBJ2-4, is GAGVSQSPSNKVTEKGKDVELRCDPISGHTALYWYRQSLGQGLEFLIYFQGNSAPDKSGLPSDRFSAERTGGSVSTLTIQRTQQEDSAVYLCASSPQIQVKNIQYFGAGTRLSVL.

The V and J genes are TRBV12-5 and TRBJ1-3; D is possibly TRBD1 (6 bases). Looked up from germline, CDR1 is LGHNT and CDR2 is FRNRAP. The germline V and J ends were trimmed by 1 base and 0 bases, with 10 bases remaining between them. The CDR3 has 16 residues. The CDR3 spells CASGLGQAFSGNTIYF. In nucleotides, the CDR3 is TGTGCTAGTGGTTTGGGACAGGCCTTCTCTGGAAACACCATATATTTT.

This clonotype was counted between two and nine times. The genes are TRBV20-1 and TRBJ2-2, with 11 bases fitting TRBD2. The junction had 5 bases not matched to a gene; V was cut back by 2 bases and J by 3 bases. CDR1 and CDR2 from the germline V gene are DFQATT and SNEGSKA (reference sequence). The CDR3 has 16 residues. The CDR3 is CSARRGTSGYTGELFF. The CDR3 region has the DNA TGCAGTGCTAGACGCGGGACTAGCGGATACACCGGGGAGCTGTTTTTT.

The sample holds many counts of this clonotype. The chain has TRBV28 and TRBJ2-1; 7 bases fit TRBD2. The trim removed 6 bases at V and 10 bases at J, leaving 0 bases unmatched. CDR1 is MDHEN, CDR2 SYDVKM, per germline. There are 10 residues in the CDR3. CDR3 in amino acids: CASSGGEQFF. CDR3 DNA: TGTGCCAGCAGCGGGGGGGAGCAGTTCTTC.

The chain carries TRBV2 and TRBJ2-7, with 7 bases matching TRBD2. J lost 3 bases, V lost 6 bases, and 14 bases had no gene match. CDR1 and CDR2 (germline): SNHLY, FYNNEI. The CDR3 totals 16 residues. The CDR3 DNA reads TGTGCCAGCAGCCAAGGAAGGGGAGCGGGGTTCTACGAGCAGTACTTC. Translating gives CASSQGRGAGFYEQYF.

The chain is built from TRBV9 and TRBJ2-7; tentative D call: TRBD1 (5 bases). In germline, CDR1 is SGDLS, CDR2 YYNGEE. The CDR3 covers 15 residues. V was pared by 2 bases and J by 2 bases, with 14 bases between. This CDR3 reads CASSVDLGQTYEQYF. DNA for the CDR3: TGTGCCAGCAGCGTCGACCTGGGGCAGACCTACGAGCAGTACTTC.

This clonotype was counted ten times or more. This CDR3 is CASSSYVTSAISLSGANVLTF. The CDR3 DNA reads TGTGCCAGCAGTTCTTATGTGACAAGCGCGATCAGCCTCTCTGGGGCCAACGTCCTGACTTTC. V is TRBV6-5 and J is TRBJ2-6; D ambiguous. The CDR3 loop spans 21 amino acids. Trimming cost V 4 bases and J 0 bases, with 25 bases left between them. Germline CDR1 reads MNHEY; CDR2 reads SVGAGI.

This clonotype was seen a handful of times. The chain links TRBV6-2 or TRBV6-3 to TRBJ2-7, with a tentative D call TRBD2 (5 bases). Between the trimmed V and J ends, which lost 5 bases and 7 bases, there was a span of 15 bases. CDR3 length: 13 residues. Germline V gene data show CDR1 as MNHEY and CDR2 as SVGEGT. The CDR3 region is CASSRTLPVEQYF. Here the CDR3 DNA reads TGTGCCAGCAGTCGGACTTTACCCGTGGAGCAGTACTTC.

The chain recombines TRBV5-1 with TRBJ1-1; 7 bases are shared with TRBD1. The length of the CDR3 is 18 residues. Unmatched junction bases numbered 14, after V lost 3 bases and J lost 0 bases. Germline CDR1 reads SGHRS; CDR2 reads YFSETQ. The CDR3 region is CASSSLPLDREMNTEAFF. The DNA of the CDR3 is TGCGCCAGCAGCTCCCTTCCCCTAGACAGGGAGATGAACACTGAAGCTTTCTTT.